Given below is one T cell receptor (beta chain) in context. The data were obtained in a study of T cell responses to AZD1222 COVID-19 vaccine. CDR1 is MNHEY and CDR2 is SVGEGT in the germline V gene. This CDR3 contains 15 residues. V gave up 2 bases and J gave up 3 bases; unmatched junction bases: 3. TCRdb keeps only in-frame clones here, not all; method: immunoSEQ multiplex PCR. The sample holds 100,000 or so clones, roughly 87% seen once. The clonotype originates from an adult in good health. The chain links TRBV6-2 or TRBV6-3 to TRBJ2-1, with 8 nucleotides matching TRBD2. This specimen was peripheral blood, taken on day 0 of AZD1222 vaccination. DNA for the CDR3: TGTGCCAGCAGTTACAGCGGGAGATACTACAATGAGCAGTTCTTC. It codes for CASSYSGRYYNEQFF.